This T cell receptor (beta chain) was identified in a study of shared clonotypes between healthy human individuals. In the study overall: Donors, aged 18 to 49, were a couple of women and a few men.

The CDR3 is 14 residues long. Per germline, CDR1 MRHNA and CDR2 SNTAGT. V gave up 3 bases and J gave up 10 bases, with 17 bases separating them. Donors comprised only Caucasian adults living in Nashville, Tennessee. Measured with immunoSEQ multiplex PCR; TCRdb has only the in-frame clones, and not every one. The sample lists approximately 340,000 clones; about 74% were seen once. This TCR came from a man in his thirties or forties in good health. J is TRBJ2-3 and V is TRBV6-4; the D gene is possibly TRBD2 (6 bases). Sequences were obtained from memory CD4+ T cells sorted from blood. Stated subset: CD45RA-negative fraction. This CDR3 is CASSETSSATPQYF. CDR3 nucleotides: TGTGCCAGCAGTGAGACTAGTTCCGCAACTCCGCAGTATTTT.